This T cell receptor (beta chain) is from a study of blood T cell repertoires in COVID-19. For the study at large: Collection of acute and convalescent COVID-19 samples took place in the United States, Italy and Spain. PBMCs, B-cell-depleted T cells, or T cells provided the cDNA or gDNA that made up the material.

This CDR3 comprises 14 residues. Germline CDR1 MNHEY, CDR2 SVGAGI. V lost 4 bases and J lost 2; bases outside the gene matches: 3. Authors' methods: Researchers report that nucleated cell counts were estimated from reference gene primer amplification. TCRdb's table, derived via immunoSEQ multiplex PCR, lists solely in-frame clones and lacks some. The V and J calls and clone size come from that table; D and trimming were worked out from the DNA. Of some 250,000 clones in the sample, about 80% were seen once. Sequences were obtained from peripheral blood. The sequence was collected from a woman older than 75 with acute or convalescent COVID-19. This chain connects TRBV6-5 to TRBJ2-3; 7 nucleotides match TRBD1. This CDR3 reads CASSSDRYTDTQYF. In nucleotides, the CDR3 is TGTGCCAGCAGTTCGGACAGGTACACAGATACGCAGTATTTT.